The rows below give T cell receptor beta chains drawn from one sample of a study of cytomegalovirus exposure and HLA in healthy donors. Profiling relied on immunoSEQ multiplex PCR, and the TCRdb table lists in-frame clones only, not all of them. The table lists some 160,000 clones, around 80% of them singletons. Specimen: PBMCs. The receptors shown here come from a woman between 45 and 65 years old in good health and CMV-seronegative. Both conserved end residues are part of each CDR3. Fields, in order: V gene, D gene, clone size, J gene, CDR3 protein, CDR3 DNA. D genes are given only for firm matches. Only some rows state a clone size, as once, few, many or a class for expanded clones.

TRBV28	TRBD2	-	TRBJ2-3	CASSGLAGGPTDTQYF	TGTGCCAGCTCGGGACTAGCGGGAGGGCCCACAGATACGCAGTATTTT
TRBV2	-	-	TRBJ2-7	CASKDTLGSYEQYF	TGTGCCAGCAAGGACACATTGGGATCCTACGAGCAGTACTTC
TRBV27	-	-	TRBJ2-5	CASRKTGRETQYF	TGTGCCAGCAGAAAGACAGGGAGGGAGACCCAGTACTTC
TRBV6-5	-	-	TRBJ2-7	CASSRRGGSSYEQYF	TGTGCCAGCAGTAGAAGGGGGGGTAGCTCCTACGAGCAGTACTTC
TRBV2	TRBD2	-	TRBJ2-3	CASGGLAETTDTQYF	TGTGCCAGCGGGGGACTAGCGGAAACCACAGATACGCAGTATTTT
TRBV15	TRBD1	-	TRBJ1-1	CAAGRQGIPFF	TGTGCCGCAGGGCGACAGGGCATACCTTTCTTT
TRBV6-5	-	-	TRBJ2-7	CASSYSSVLSYEQYF	TGTGCCAGCAGTTACTCTAGCGTACTCTCCTACGAGCAGTACTTC
TRBV4-1	TRBD1	few	TRBJ1-1	CASSQRQGETEAFF	TGCGCCAGCAGCCAAAGACAGGGCGAGACTGAAGCTTTCTTT
TRBV5-1	TRBD1	-	TRBJ2-3	CASSLAGTGVATDTQYF	TGCGCCAGCAGCTTGGCCGGAACAGGGGTTGCCACAGATACGCAGTATTTT
TRBV27	-	-	TRBJ1-1	CASSLTGRTEAFF	TGTGCCAGCAGTTTAACAGGGAGAACTGAAGCTTTCTTT
TRBV5-4	-	-	TRBJ2-1	CASSDRYEQFF	TGTGCCAGCAGCGACAGGTATGAGCAGTTCTTC
TRBV2	TRBD1	-	TRBJ2-3	CARGGQLESDTQYF	TGTGCCAGAGGGGGACAGCTGGAGTCCGATACGCAGTATTTT
TRBV11-3	-	-	TRBJ2-3	CASSLGPGWGVSDTQYF	TGTGCCAGCAGCTTAGGCCCGGGATGGGGAGTTTCGGATACGCAGTATTTT
TRBV27	TRBD1	-	TRBJ1-2	CASSSWTGGRGYTF	TGTGCCAGCAGTTCGTGGACAGGGGGTCGTGGCTACACCTTC
TRBV5-6	TRBD1	once	TRBJ2-4	CASSNPGQGNIQYF	TGTGCCAGCAGCAACCCGGGACAGGGAAACATTCAGTACTTC